This TCR beta chain was sequenced for a study of T cells of healthy individuals. Using its own MiXCR run on the 5' RACE reads, TCRdb lists one record per CDR3 protein. The repertoire consists of around 90,000 distinct CDR3 sequences, with 5% occurring once and the leading ten covering 6.5% to 8%. Germline CDR1 MNHEY, CDR2 SVGEGT. This CDR3 contains 12 residues. The germline V and J ends were trimmed by 0 bases and 5 bases, with 5 bases remaining between them. The chain employs TRBV6-2 or TRBV6-3 and TRBJ2-7; D is unresolved. The source is a female donor in good health. This chain's CDR3 is CASSYSWDEQYF. In DNA, the CDR3 is TGTGCCAGCAGTTACTCGTGGGACGAGCAGTACTTC.